The clone carrying this TCR beta chain came up a few times. The antigen remains unidentified. This entry belongs to a study of post-analysis software for immune sequencing data. Looking at the study overall: Recorded subtypes: relapsing-remitting, secondary progressive, progressive-relapsing; some patients unannotated. Notes on the study in general: Under the F measure, samples that were prepared in one batch clustered strongly together. Normalized Chao1 diversity was significantly lower in multiple sclerosis patients than in controls. Higher frequency in patients than in controls was seen for roughly five TRBV segments, with TRBV5-6, TRBV5-1 and TRBV20-1 among them.

The CDR3 extends over 13 amino acids. CDR1 and CDR2 (germline): MNHEY, SMNVEV (reference sequence). Trimming took off 3 bases at V and 13 bases at J, with 16 bases between the two ends. TCR beta cDNA libraries included unique molecular identifiers. From around 0.96 to 9.9 million T cells, 400,000 to 550,000 cDNA molecules were obtained. TCRdb redid the calling of the PCR reads with MiXCR, one entry per CDR3 protein. The sample yields fewer than 850,000 distinct CDR3 sequences, roughly 29% seen once. The clonotype comes from a girl aged 5-17 years with multiple sclerosis. Sequenced sample: blood. The chain combines TRBV27 with TRBJ2-4, with D tentatively TRBD1 or TRBD2 (5 bases each). Here the CDR3 DNA reads TGTGCCAGCAGTTTTGGGACGTCCGCCGGGCAGTACTTC. Residues: CASSFGTSAGQYF.